This record looks at one TCR beta chain sequence and its context. The entry originates in a study of identifying expanded T cells in peripheral blood. Clones were sequenced by immunoSEQ multiplex PCR, and TCRdb holds only the in-frame ones, with some missing. Of approximately 79,000 clones in the sample, 90% were seen once. Germline CDR1 and CDR2: MNHEY and SMNVEV (reference sequence). There are 15 residues in the CDR3. Unmatched junction bases numbered 5, after V lost 4 bases and J lost 2 bases. The receptor was isolated from a person between 18 and 70 years old in good health. Sequenced sample: blood. This rearrangement joins TRBV27 to TRBJ2-3; TRBD2 matches at 8 bases. CDR3 coding DNA: TGTGCCAGCAGTTCTCTAGCGGGCCCCACAGATACGCAGTATTTT. This encodes CASSSLAGPTDTQYF.